These T cell receptor beta chains were read from a single sample in a study of T cell repertoires in cytomegalovirus infection. MiXCR was run by TCRdb on the reads, yielding one entry per CDR3 protein. The sample includes 250,000 to 300,000 distinct CDR3 sequences, approximately 17% of them seen just once. Sequencing used CD8+ T cells from PBMCs. Every receptor here comes from a human donor in good health (CMV status not recorded). Some clones in this sample may be carry-over from other donors' samples. The CDR3 runs from the conserved cysteine through the conserved F or W. The order of the fields is D gene, clone size, J gene, V gene, CDR3 DNA, CDR3 protein. The D gene is left open where the match is weak. Not every row has a clone size; where given, it reads once, few, many or a size class.

>TRBD2|few|TRBJ2-1|TRBV7-9
TGTGCCAGCAGCAACCCTAGCGGGGCTTTCCGAGGGGAGAGCTCCTACAATGAGCAGTTCTTC
CASSNPSGAFRGESSYNEQFF
>.|many|TRBJ2-1|TRBV7-8
TGTGCCAGCAGCTTAGCCCAAACCAATGAGCAGTTCTTC
CASSLAQTNEQFF
>.|few|TRBJ1-2|TRBV10-3
TGTGCCATCTTAGCAACTAACTATGGCTACACCTTC
CAILATNYGYTF
>.|many|TRBJ2-2|TRBV7-2
TGTGCCAGCAGCTCGTCGGTGGGCACCGGGGAGCTGTTTTTT
CASSSSVGTGELFF
>.|.|TRBJ2-2|TRBV7-3
TGTGCCAGCAGCTCGGGGGCGGGGACCGGGGAGCTGTTTTTT
CASSSGAGTGELFF
>.|.|TRBJ1-1|TRBV7-9
TGTGCCAGCAGGCCTCGTTGGGGAAACACTGAAGCTTTCTTT
CASRPRWGNTEAFF
>.|.|TRBJ2-1|TRBV20-1
TGCAGTGCCCCCCCCCGGGCAGGGTCACCTTTGGATGAGCAGTTCTTC
CSAPPRAGSPLDEQFF
>.|many|TRBJ1-1|TRBV6-4
TGTGCCAGCTCCTCTTCTCCCGACGCCGGCACTGAAGCTTTCTTT
CASSSSPDAGTEAFF
>TRBD2|many|TRBJ2-1|TRBV12-3/TRBV12-4
TGTGCCAGCAGGAAACGGGGGGGTTTCTACAATGAGCAGTTCTTC
CASRKRGGFYNEQFF
>TRBD1|few|TRBJ1-1|TRBV27
TGTGCCAGCAGTGTCCGACAGGGGGTATACACTGAAGCTTTCTTT
CASSVRQGVYTEAFF
>.|many|TRBJ2-1|TRBV29-1
TGCAGCGTTGTGGGGGGCTCCTACAATGAGCAGTTCTTC
CSVVGGSYNEQFF